A single sample gave rise to the 5 T cell receptor beta chains below, sequenced in a study of blood T cell repertoires in COVID-19. Using immunoSEQ multiplex PCR, the repertoire was profiled, and TCRdb retains in-frame clones only, with some absent. The table shows 250,000 or so clones, with roughly 85% occurring only once. Material: PBMCs or T cells enriched from blood (not recorded which). Receptor source: a woman aged 45-60 years who had been exposed to COVID-19.

The chain links TRBV14 to TRBJ2-6, with D possibly TRBD1 on 6 matching bases. V lost 4 bases and J 0 bases, leaving 13 bases between the germline ends. This CDR3 contains 17 residues. Germline loops: CDR1 SGHDN, CDR2 FVKESK. The CDR3 DNA follows: TGTGCCAGCAGCCGGATCCAGGGGTTCTCTGGGGCCAACGTCCTGACTTTC. This translates into CASSRIQGFSGANVLTF.

V and J are TRBV11-2 and TRBJ2-7; TRBD2 matches 11 bases. CDR3 length: 16 residues. Germline CDR1 SGHAT, CDR2 FQNNGV. After removal of 4 bases from V and 9 bases from J, the junction contained 14 bases not matched to a gene. CDR3: CASSSRGTSGGLRQYF. In nucleotides, the CDR3 is TGTGCCAGCAGCTCTCGTGGGACTAGCGGTGGCCTAAGGCAGTACTTC.

This rearrangement joins TRBV21-1 to TRBJ2-5; the listed D gene, TRBD2, was not tested against the DNA. TRBV21-1 is given as a pseudogene. There are 16 residues in the CDR3. The chain's CDR3 is CASSPGGRGREETQYF. The CDR3 DNA sequence: TGTGCCAGCAGCCCTGGGGGCAGAGGGAGGGAAGAGACCCAGTACTTC.

The V and J genes are TRBV18 and TRBJ1-2; 10 nucleotides match TRBD1. Germline CDR1 is KGHSH and CDR2 is LQKENI. CDR3 length: 14 amino acids. Trimming took 4 bases from V and 3 from J; bases not matched to a gene: 2. The DNA for the CDR3 is TGTGCCAGCTCACAGGACAGGGGGGACTATGGCTACACCTTC. As protein: CASSQDRGDYGYTF.

V and J are TRBV12-3 or TRBV12-4 and TRBJ1-3; D possibly corresponds to TRBD1 (5 bases). V was cut by 6 bases and J by 9 bases, with 12 bases left in between. The CDR3 is 12 amino acids. The CDR3 nucleotides read TGTGCCAGCAGCGACAGCGTCGGCACCATATATTTT. This encodes CASSDSVGTIYF.